Each of the 27 T cell receptor beta chains below was sequenced from the same sample in a study of cytomegalovirus exposure and HLA in healthy donors. 13 Jbeta primers and 60 Vbeta primers were used for the PCR. TCRdb's copy holds only in-frame clones and misses some; the assay was immunoSEQ multiplex PCR. The table records roughly 170,000 clones, approximately 77% of them present only once. The specimen was PBMCs. These receptors all stem from a female donor in good health and CMV-seronegative.

The V and J genes are TRBV18 and TRBJ1-5; D is possibly TRBD1 (6 bases). V was trimmed by 4 bases and J by 2 bases, leaving 12 bases between them. This CDR3 has 15 residues. Germline CDR1 reads KGHSH; CDR2 reads LQKENI. The CDR3 here is CASSRQEAGNQPQHF. The CDR3 nucleotides read TGTGCCAGCTCACGACAGGAAGCAGGCAATCAGCCCCAGCATTTT.

This clone has only one observation. The V call is TRBV5-1, the J call TRBJ1-1; weak D call: TRBD1 (5 bases). CDR1 SGHRS and CDR2 YFSETQ come from the germline V gene. V gave up 4 bases and J gave up 4 bases, with 8 bases separating them. This CDR3 region has 12 residues. This CDR3 is CASSPDTTEAFF. CDR3 bases: TGCGCCAGCAGCCCGGACACCACTGAAGCTTTCTTT.

The chain employs TRBV30 and TRBJ2-3, with D perhaps matching TRBD1 (6 bases). V lost 2 bases to trimming and J lost 2 bases, with 17 bases between them. This CDR3 region has 16 residues. Germline V gene data show CDR1 as GTSNPN and CDR2 as SVGIG (reference sequence). CDR3: CAWSSRTGPHTDTQYF. The CDR3 bases are TGTGCCTGGAGTTCCCGTACAGGGCCCCACACAGATACGCAGTATTTT.

This chain links TRBV7-9 with TRBJ2-7; 8 bases are a match to TRBD2. Germline CDR1 SEHNR, CDR2 FQNEAQ (reference sequence). The length of the CDR3 is 13 residues. Germline trimming cut 5 bases from V and 4 bases from J; bases unmatched to any gene: 4. The CDR3 DNA reads as TGTGCCAGCAGCCCGGGGACTAGTTACGAGCAGTACTTC. As protein: CASSPGTSYEQYF.

V and J are TRBV28 and TRBJ1-3; D possibly corresponds to TRBD1 (6 bases). CDR1 and CDR2 from the germline V gene are MDHEN and SYDVKM. V was shortened by 3 bases and J by 7 bases, with 13 bases between the two germline ends. The CDR3 loop spans 14 amino acids. CDR3 protein: CASSFPDSRNTIYF. The CDR3 DNA follows: TGTGCCAGCAGTTTCCCGGACAGTAGGAACACCATATATTTT.

The J gene is TRBJ2-3, the V gene TRBV6-1; D uncertain. The CDR3 extends over 14 amino acids. Trimming pared 8 bases from V and 6 bases from J, leaving 18 bases between. Germline V gene sequence: CDR1 MNHNS, CDR2 SASEGT. The CDR3, as DNA: TGTGCCAGCGGTCGGTCCACTGCAATGGATACGCAGTATTTT. Amino acids: CASGRSTAMDTQYF.

The gene calls are TRBV4-3 and TRBJ2-3, with 7 bases fitting TRBD2. Germline CDR1 is LGHNA and CDR2 is YSLEER. The CDR3 loop spans 17 amino acids. V lost 1 base to trimming and J lost 1 base; unmatched junction nucleotides: 8. The CDR3 DNA reads as TGCGCCAGCAGCCAAGGCGAGCGGGGAAGGGGCACAGATACGCAGTATTTT. Encoded protein: CASSQGERGRGTDTQYF.

The chain's CDR3 is CASSDGRAPDTQYF. The DNA for the CDR3 is TGCGCCAGCAGCGACGGGAGGGCCCCAGATACGCAGTATTTT. The chain has TRBV4-1 and TRBJ2-3, with 8 bases that match TRBD2. V lost 5 bases to trimming and J lost 4 bases; unmatched junction nucleotides: 5. The CDR3 totals 14 residues. The germline gives CDR1 MGHRA, CDR2 YSYEKL.

V gene TRBV28 combines with J gene TRBJ1-2, with a possible D match to TRBD1 (6 bases). V was shortened by 1 base and J by 6 bases, with 15 bases between the two germline ends. The CDR3 extends over 15 amino acids. The germline gives CDR1 MDHEN, CDR2 SYDVKM. The CDR3, as DNA: TGTGCCAGCAGTTTATCCCCGGGGGGCTCTAATGGCTACACCTTC. Its protein product is CASSLSPGGSNGYTF.

V and J are TRBV9 and TRBJ1-6, with TRBD1 identical over 8 bases. In germline, CDR1 is SGDLS, CDR2 YYNGEE. This CDR3 comprises 14 residues. The V segment lost 3 bases and the J segment 8 bases; nucleotides outside the gene matches: 4. The CDR3 bases are TGTGCCAGCAGCGCTGACAGGGGCGATTCACCCCTCCACTTT. This gives the protein CASSADRGDSPLHF.

This sequence joins TRBV9 and TRBJ1-2; TRBD1 agrees at 9 bases. CDR3 length equals 17 residues. V shed 2 bases, J shed 7 bases, and the junction held 15 bases outside the gene matches. Germline V lookup: CDR1 SGDLS, CDR2 YYNGEE. Here the CDR3 reads CASSVLPGQGKSSGYTF. The CDR3 nucleotides are TGTGCCAGCAGCGTTTTGCCGGGACAGGGTAAATCTAGTGGCTACACCTTC.

This chain uses TRBV6-5 with TRBJ1-1, with D perhaps matching TRBD1 (6 bases). This CDR3 spans 13 amino acids. The germline CDR1 and CDR2 sequences are MNHEY and SVGAGI. Trimming removed 8 bases from V and 0 bases from J, with 10 bases in between. The CDR3 here is CASAGGVNTEAFF. CDR3 in DNA: TGTGCCAGCGCGGGGGGCGTGAACACTGAAGCTTTCTTT.

The V and J genes are TRBV11-1 and TRBJ2-7; TRBD1 matches 7 bases. CDR1 is SGHAT and CDR2 is FQDESV in the germline V gene (reference sequence). The V gene end was trimmed by 6 bases and the J gene end by 0 bases; junction bases not matched to a gene: 8. CDR3 length: 15 residues. CDR3 region: CASRQDRDSSYEQYF. The CDR3 nucleotides read TGTGCCAGCAGGCAAGATCGGGACAGCTCCTACGAGCAGTACTTC.

In this sample, this clone turned up once. The chain links TRBV4-1 to TRBJ2-1, with a tentative D call TRBD2 (5 bases). Trimming took 0 bases from V and 8 from J, leaving 8 bases between them. The CDR3 length is 13 residues. CDR1 is MGHRA, CDR2 YSYEKL, per germline. CDR3 sequence: CASSQEGLDEQFF. The CDR3 DNA is TGCGCCAGCAGCCAAGAAGGACTCGATGAGCAGTTCTTC.

The V gene is TRBV6-6, the J gene TRBJ2-1; 8 nucleotides align to TRBD2. Germline-derived CDR1 and CDR2 are MNHNY and SVGAGI (reference sequence). J lost 6 bases, V lost 6 bases, and 10 bases had no gene match. The CDR3 consists of 15 residues. The CDR3 loop is CASRPLTSVGNEQFF. DNA for the CDR3: TGTGCCAGCAGGCCATTGACTAGCGTCGGCAATGAGCAGTTCTTC.

The chain joins TRBV30 to TRBJ2-2; 8 positions agree with TRBD2. Germline CDR1 and CDR2: GTSNPN and SVGIG (reference sequence). The CDR3 length is 16 residues. With 0 bases clipped from V and 0 bases from J, the junction kept 3 bases outside the gene matches. CDR3 bases: TGTGCCTGGAGTGTACGTAGCGGGGCGAACACCGGGGAGCTGTTTTTT. Protein sequence: CAWSVRSGANTGELFF.

The rearrangement joins TRBV29-1 to TRBJ1-2; TRBD1 matches 7 bases. J was trimmed by 3 bases and V by 3 bases; bases with no gene match: 10. Per germline, CDR1 SQVTM and CDR2 ANQGSEA. This CDR3 contains 15 residues. CDR3 sequence reads: CSVEGELDRHYGYTF. CDR3 nucleotides: TGCAGCGTTGAGGGGGAATTGGACAGGCACTATGGCTACACCTTC. Using reference TRBV29-1 and TRBJ1-2 for the parts outside the CDR3, the full variable domain is SAVISQKPSRDICQRGTSLTIQCQVDSQVTMMFWYRQQPGQSLTLIATANQGSEATYESGFVIDKFPISRPNLTFSTLTVSNMSPEDSSIYLCSVEGELDRHYGYTFGSGTRLTVV.

This chain uses TRBV10-2 with TRBJ2-5; 9 bases line up with TRBD1. The CDR3 consists of 14 residues. J was trimmed by 3 bases and V by 4 bases; bases with no gene match: 3. In germline, CDR1 is WSHSY, CDR2 SAAADI. CDR3 region: CASSGQGGKETQYF. The CDR3 DNA reads TGCGCCAGCAGTGGACAGGGGGGAAAAGAGACCCAGTACTTC.

V usage is TRBV7-2 and J usage is TRBJ1-5; unclear D gene. The germline V gene encodes CDR1 SGHTA and CDR2 FQGNSA. V was shortened by 5 bases and J by 2 bases, with 13 bases between the two germline ends. The CDR3 is 15 amino acids. For the CDR3, the DNA is TGTGCCAGCAGCCCCCTTGGTACGGGCAATCAGCCCCAGCATTTT. This translates into CASSPLGTGNQPQHF.

The rearrangement uses TRBV30 and TRBJ2-3; 12 bases agree with TRBD1. The CDR3 length is 15 residues. Trimming took 5 bases from V and 4 from J; bases not matched to a gene: 7. Germline V gives CDR1 GTSNPN, CDR2 SVGIG (reference sequence). The CDR3 protein is CAWGPGQGASDTQYF. The CDR3 DNA is TGTGCCTGGGGTCCGGGACAGGGGGCCTCAGATACGCAGTATTTT.

The rearrangement links TRBV7-9 to TRBJ2-2; TRBD1 aligns across 9 bases. With 7 bases clipped from V and 2 bases from J, the junction kept 8 bases outside the gene matches. Germline V gene data show CDR1 as SEHNR and CDR2 as FQNEAQ (reference sequence). This CDR3 comprises 16 residues. The CDR3 region is CASKTGGGTNTGELFF. In DNA form, the CDR3 reads TGTGCCAGCAAGACAGGGGGGGGGACTAACACCGGGGAGCTGTTTTTT. Full variable domain (rest looked up from reference TRBV7-9 and TRBJ2-2): DTGVSQNPRHKITKRGQNVTFRCDPISEHNRLYWYRQTLGQGPEFLTYFQNEAQLEKSRLLSDRFSAERPKGSFSTLEIQRTEQGDSAMYLCASKTGGGTNTGELFFGEGSRLTVL.

The chain recombines TRBV11-2 with TRBJ2-7; no definite D call. This CDR3 is built from 14 residues. Germline CDR1 is SGHAT and CDR2 is FQNNGV. Trimming pared 2 bases from V and 6 bases from J, leaving 14 bases between. In nucleotides, the CDR3 is TGTGCCAGCAGCTTAAATGCCCGCGCTGCCGAGCAGTACTTC. This gives the protein CASSLNARAAEQYF.

This chain links TRBV7-2 with TRBJ1-2; 8 bases fit TRBD1. The germline CDR1 and CDR2 sequences are SGHTA and FQGNSA. J was trimmed by 5 bases and V by 10 bases; bases with no gene match: 12. This CDR3 region has 14 residues. The CDR3 coding sequence is TGTGCCATCCCGCCCCGACAGGGGACTTATGGCTACACCTTC. This sequence encodes CAIPPRQGTYGYTF.

This chain joins TRBV2 and TRBJ1-5; D is uncertain. CDR3 length: 14 residues. V shed 7 bases and J shed 3 bases, with 13 bases lying between them. Germline V gene lookup returns CDR1 SNHLY and CDR2 FYNNEI. CDR3 loop: CASKRKLLNQPQHF. DNA for the CDR3: TGTGCCAGCAAAAGAAAACTTCTCAATCAGCCCCAGCATTTT.

This clone has just a few counts. The chain carries TRBV19 and TRBJ1-1; no reliable D call. The V and J ends lost 0 bases and 3 bases respectively, with 8 bases between them. The CDR3 length is 14 residues. CDR1 and CDR2 from the germline V gene are LNHDA and SQIVND (reference sequence). CDR3 in amino acids: CASSIDGRYTEAFF. The DNA of the CDR3 is TGTGCCAGTAGTATAGATGGGCGATACACTGAAGCTTTCTTT.

The chain employs TRBV7-2 and TRBJ2-2; the D gene is possibly TRBD2 (6 bases). V gave up 1 base and J gave up 5 bases, with 14 bases separating them. This CDR3 contains 16 residues. CDR1 SGHTA and CDR2 FQGNSA come from the germline V gene. The CDR3 bases are TGTGCCAGCAGCTTAGGACGGACCCGGGGGACCGGGGAGCTGTTTTTT. Residues: CASSLGRTRGTGELFF.

The chain couples TRBV19 to TRBJ2-5; D is uncertain. With the DNA end fitting TRBJ2-7 better, the J assignment may be wrong. The CDR3 is 13 residues long. Looked up from germline, CDR1 is LNHDA and CDR2 is SQIVND (reference sequence). This chain's CDR3 is CASSIGLGYEQYF. CDR3 nucleotides: TGTGCCAGTAGTATCGGTTTGGGCTACGAGCAGTACTTC.